This paragraph reports one T cell receptor (beta chain). Its antigen is unidentified. Sample-barcoded 5' priming and a J-beta primer mix drove a second PCR of roughly 6 to 12 cycles. TCRdb re-called the 5' RACE reads through MiXCR, storing one row per CDR3 protein. The sample lists 900,000 to 950,000 distinct CDR3 sequences, 25% to 30% occurring once. The data were taken from a study of blood T cells in healthy people across ages. Study observations and caveats: The percentage of naive T cells correlated strongly with TCR beta diversity.

Germline CDR1 is LGHDT and CDR2 is YNNKEL (reference sequence). With 3 bases clipped from V and 4 bases from J, the junction kept 16 bases outside the gene matches. The CDR3 runs to 20 residues. These data were also reused for a study on T cells of mothers and their children. From that study: Donation was provided by three healthy Caucasian mothers along with their six children. Mothers gave over 8 million TCR beta CDR3 reads each, and children several million each.

This chain links TRBV3-1 with TRBJ2-3; 13 nucleotides agree with TRBD2. This clonotype originated in a woman in her 40s in good health. The sample taken for sequencing was blood. The CDR3 reads CASSHPAGTSGVVLSDTQYF. The CDR3 DNA sequence: TGTGCCAGCAGCCATCCCGCCGGGACTAGCGGGGTTGTCTTATCAGATACGCAGTATTTT.